This T cell receptor (beta chain) was captured in a study of T cells in Graves' hyperthyroidism and ophthalmopathy. As for the study in general: Peripheral blood draws took place at initial diagnosis, ahead of any treatment. Whole-study results and caveats: Progression to ophthalmopathy was predicted a median of 6.5 months early. From stable hyperthyroidism, ophthalmopathy was set apart by a 13 V-J model.

The CDR3 totals 14 residues. V dropped 3 bases and J dropped 2 bases, with 10 bases sitting between them. Clinical symptoms, serum thyroxine and TRAb, thyroid ultrasound and orbital computed tomography were used for the diagnoses. This clonotype was observed at least ten times. Its cognate antigen is unknown. RNA transcripts provided the source from which TCR beta CDR3 regions were amplified. HTBI primers drove first-round RT-PCR of the TCR CDR3. TCRdb re-derived calls from the multiplex PCR reads in MiXCR, one entry per CDR3 protein. This sample carries about 480,000 distinct CDR3 sequences, around 22% of them seen once, and the ten largest clones take about 10%.

Sequencing was done on a sample of blood. This receptor was taken from a woman aged 30 to 39 with Graves' ophthalmopathy. The gene calls are TRBV12-3 or TRBV12-4 and TRBJ1-2; D not certain. The CDR3 nucleotides read TGTGCCAGCAGTTTTCGGCTGCTCAACTATGGCTACACCTTC. Its protein is CASSFRLLNYGYTF.